Here is one TCR beta chain with its context. This sample is part of a study of regulatory T cells in long-lasting Graves disease. The CDR3 totals 17 residues. The ends lost 6 bases at V and 4 bases at J; junction bases unmatched: 8. The sample's time point: newly diagnosed GD, antithyroid drugs for less than 3 months. From PBMCs, RNA was extracted and then used to make the TCR library. An approximately 9-milliliter sample of peripheral blood was drawn into EDTA tubes. CDR3 regions were amplified by Arm-PCR using iRepertoire HTBI primers to build TCR beta libraries. TCRdb reprocessed the multiplex PCR reads with MiXCR, giving one entry per CDR3 protein. Among about 320,000 distinct CDR3 sequences listed, over 15% were seen once.

The sequences come from peripheral blood mononuclear cells (PBMCs), collected at new diagnosis, from a patient treated with antithyroid drugs. The receptor was derived from a female donor with Graves disease. V and J are TRBV12-3 or TRBV12-4 and TRBJ2-3, with TRBD2 identical over 15 bases. This chain's CDR3 is CASRPGGTSGRSDTQYF. The CDR3 region has the DNA TGTGCCAGCAGGCCGGGGGGGACTAGCGGGAGGTCAGATACGCAGTATTTT.